One and the same sample provided the 18 T cell receptor beta chains below, sequenced in a study of post-analysis software for immune sequencing data. General observations from the study: When patients were compared with controls, a handful of TRBV segments were more frequent, TRBV5-6, TRBV5-1 and TRBV20-1 among them.

The library was made from cDNA and included unique molecular identifiers. A single record per CDR3 protein comes from TCRdb applying MiXCR to the PCR reads. The data show fewer than 850,000 distinct CDR3 sequences, with just under 30% seen just once and under 0.7% held by the top ten. These TCRs' antigens remain unknown. Sequencing was performed on blood. The receptors here all came from a girl aged 5 to 17 with multiple sclerosis.

The chain recombines TRBV20-1 with TRBJ2-5; D not certain. This CDR3 contains 13 residues. Trimming left V 0 bases short and J 9 bases short, with 14 bases between. Germline lookup yields CDR1 DFQATT and CDR2 SNEGSKA (reference sequence). The CDR3 nucleotides read TGCAGTGCTAGAGATCGGACGCCCCGAGCCCAGTACTTC. Translating gives CSARDRTPRAQYF.

This clonotype was observed a few times. The chain uses TRBV20-1 and TRBJ2-1; TRBD2 might be the D (6 bases). Germline CDR1 DFQATT, CDR2 SNEGSKA (reference sequence). The length of the CDR3 is 16 residues. V dropped 5 bases and J dropped 0 bases, with 17 bases sitting between them. This CDR3 is CSASSRGKGSYNEQFF. The CDR3, as DNA: TGCAGTGCTTCCTCCCGCGGGAAAGGCTCCTACAATGAGCAGTTCTTC.

The V call is TRBV20-1, the J call TRBJ2-2; the D call may be TRBD1 or TRBD2 (5 bases each). The CDR3 has 14 residues. The V gene lost 5 bases and the J gene lost 3 bases, with 13 bases spanning the gap. Germline V gives CDR1 DFQATT, CDR2 SNEGSKA (reference sequence). Here the CDR3 reads CSAARDGYTGELFF. CDR3 nucleotides: TGCAGTGCTGCCCGGGACGGATACACCGGGGAGCTGTTTTTT.

V and J are TRBV20-1 and TRBJ2-1; TRBD2 might be the D (5 bases). V was shortened by 8 bases and J by 8 bases, with 22 bases between the two germline ends. This CDR3 is built from 14 residues. Germline lookup yields CDR1 DFQATT and CDR2 SNEGSKA (reference sequence). The CDR3 bases are TGCAGTACCCGTAGGGCCGGGATTTTCGATGAGCAGTTCTTC. It specifies CSTRRAGIFDEQFF.

CDR3 region: CASSLAWGKEQFF. The CDR3 DNA follows: TGTGCCAGCAGCTTGGCCTGGGGGAAAGAGCAGTTCTTC. V gene TRBV5-8 combines with J gene TRBJ2-1, with D possibly being TRBD1 or TRBD2 (5 bases each). The length of the CDR3 is 13 residues. Trimming cost V 0 bases and J 10 bases, with 11 bases left between them. CDR1 is SGHTS, CDR2 YDEGEE, per germline.

The gene calls are TRBV5-5 and TRBJ2-7; D might be TRBD2 (7 bases). CDR1 is SGHKS, CDR2 YYEKEE, per germline (reference sequence). V gave up 2 bases and J gave up 2 bases, with 14 bases separating them. CDR3 length equals 15 residues. The CDR3 sequence is CASSLQGGLAYEQYF. In DNA, the CDR3 is TGTGCCAGCAGCTTACAGGGAGGACTAGCCTACGAGCAGTACTTC.

This clonotype was recorded a few times. The V call is TRBV2, the J call TRBJ2-1; D perhaps matches TRBD2 (7 bases). The V end lost 3 bases, the J end lost 10 bases, and 19 bases lay between the germline ends. Germline loops: CDR1 SNHLY, CDR2 FYNNEI. The CDR3 contains 15 residues. The CDR3 nucleotides read TGTGCCAGCAGTGAGGTTGGAGGAGGGAGGGGGGAGCAGTTCTTC. It is translated as CASSEVGGGRGEQFF.

This clonotype has just a few counts. A read error may account for a junction end that differs from germline. This chain joins TRBV6-6 and TRBJ1-1; a possible D gene is TRBD1 (5 bases). CDR3 length: 13 residues. Germline lookup yields CDR1 MNHNY and CDR2 SVGAGI (reference sequence). CDR3 nucleotide sequence: TGTGCCAGCAGTTACTTCGAGGACACTGAGGCTTTCTTT. Translated: CASSYFEDTEAFF.

This clonotype was seen a few times. The chain employs TRBV9 and TRBJ2-7, with D maybe TRBD2 (5 bases). Germline V gene sequence: CDR1 SGDLS, CDR2 YYNGEE. V was cut by 2 bases and J by 3 bases, with 15 bases left in between. CDR3 length equals 15 residues. The CDR3 DNA sequence: TGTGCCAGCAGCGTTGCTAGCACCGAAAACTACGAGCAGTACTTC. It encodes CASSVASTENYEQYF.

The CDR3 protein is CSAEWSGTEYEQYF. The CDR3 bases are TGCAGTGCTGAGTGGTCGGGGACAGAATACGAGCAGTACTTC. The rearrangement joins TRBV20-1 to TRBJ2-5; 7 positions agree with TRBD1. Judging by the DNA end, TRBJ2-7 fits better; the J call may be wrong. The CDR3 covers 14 residues. Per germline, CDR1 DFQATT and CDR2 SNEGSKA (reference sequence).

This clonotype was observed a few times. CDR3 amino acids: CASSRRSVPKRPSTDTQYF. The CDR3 DNA reads TGTGCCAGCAGCCGCCGCTCGGTCCCGAAGCGGCCAAGCACAGATACGCAGTATTTT. V gene TRBV4-2 combines with J gene TRBJ2-3; a weak D match, TRBD2 (5 bases). CDR1 is LGHNA, CDR2 YNFKEQ, per germline. This CDR3 has 19 residues. V gave up 4 bases and J gave up 0 bases, with 23 bases separating them.

About this clonotype itself: The germline gene is not matched at one end of the junction; a read error may be the cause. CDR3 region: CAGSIGQPAYEQYF. The CDR3 DNA reads as TGTGCCGGCAGTATCGGACAGCCCGCCTACGAGCAGTACTTC. The rearrangement links TRBV6-1 to TRBJ2-7, with a weak D call TRBD1 (6 bases). CDR1 is MNHNS, CDR2 SASEGT, per germline. The CDR3 is 14 amino acids.

This CDR3 is CASTHHSTKNTGELFF. In DNA, the CDR3 is TGTGCCAGCACCCATCACAGCACTAAGAACACCGGGGAGCTGTTTTTT. The V call is TRBV6-2 or TRBV6-3, the J call TRBJ2-2; D is unclear. Germline assignment: CDR1 MNHEY and CDR2 SVGEGT. The V gene lost 7 bases and the J gene lost 1 base, with 16 bases spanning the gap. The CDR3 consists of 16 residues.

In its sample, this clonotype was seen a few times. This chain connects TRBV10-3 to TRBJ1-2; no definite D call. The CDR3 covers 12 residues. The germline V gene encodes CDR1 ENHRY and CDR2 SYGVKD. V was trimmed by 0 bases and J by 6 bases, leaving 5 bases between them. The CDR3 region has the DNA TGTGCCATCAGTGAGTCGGAGAATGGCTACACCTTC. Residues: CAISESENGYTF.

The chain joins TRBV24-1 to TRBJ1-5, with 7 bases identical to TRBD1. V lost 3 bases to trimming and J lost 6 bases; unmatched junction nucleotides: 4. The CDR3 is 14 amino acids. In germline, CDR1 is KGHDR, CDR2 SFDVKD. The CDR3 sequence is CATSDPRDSQPQHF. In nucleotides, the CDR3 is TGTGCCACCAGTGATCCTCGGGACAGTCAGCCCCAGCATTTT.

This clonotype was picked up a small number of times. The chain couples TRBV5-5 to TRBJ2-1; TRBD2 is a possible D gene (5 bases). The germline V and J ends were trimmed by 3 bases and 6 bases, with 10 bases remaining between them. CDR1 and CDR2 from the germline V gene are SGHKS and YYEKEE (reference sequence). CDR3 length: 13 amino acids. The CDR3: CASSSGKSNEQFF. The DNA of the CDR3 is TGTGCCAGCAGCTCCGGGAAATCCAATGAGCAGTTCTTC.

The chain employs TRBV11-1 and TRBJ2-1; a possible D gene is TRBD1 (6 bases). The CDR3 spans 14 residues. Germline V CDR1 and CDR2: SGHAT, FQDESV (reference sequence). V gave up 3 bases and J gave up 5 bases, with 11 bases separating them. This chain's CDR3 is CASSFSDRNNEQFF. The CDR3 bases are TGTGCCAGCAGCTTCTCGGACAGAAACAATGAGCAGTTCTTC.

The V and J genes are TRBV4-1 and TRBJ1-1; maybe TRBD1 (6 bases). The CDR3 runs 16 residues. V lost 0 bases to trimming and J lost 7 bases, with 18 bases between them. Germline loops: CDR1 MGHRA, CDR2 YSYEKL. CDR3 sequence: CASSQEGLPGAVEAFF. The CDR3 DNA is TGCGCCAGCAGCCAAGAAGGCTTACCAGGGGCGGTTGAAGCTTTCTTT.